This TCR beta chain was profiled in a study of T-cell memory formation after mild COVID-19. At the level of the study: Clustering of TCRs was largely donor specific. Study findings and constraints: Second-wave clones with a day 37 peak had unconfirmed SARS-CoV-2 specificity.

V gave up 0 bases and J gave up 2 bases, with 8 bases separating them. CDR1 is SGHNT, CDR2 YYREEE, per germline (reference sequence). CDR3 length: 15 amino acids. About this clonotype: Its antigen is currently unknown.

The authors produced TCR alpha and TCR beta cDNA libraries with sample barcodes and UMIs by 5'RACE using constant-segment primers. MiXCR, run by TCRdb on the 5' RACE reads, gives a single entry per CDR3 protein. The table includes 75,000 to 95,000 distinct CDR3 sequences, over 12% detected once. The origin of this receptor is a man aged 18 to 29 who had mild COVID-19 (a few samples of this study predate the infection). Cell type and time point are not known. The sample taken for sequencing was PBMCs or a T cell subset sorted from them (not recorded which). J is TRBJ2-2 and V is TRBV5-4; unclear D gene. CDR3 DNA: TGTGCCAGCAGCTTGGGTTGGAGCAACACCGGGGAGCTGTTTTTT. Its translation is CASSLGWSNTGELFF.